A selection of T cell receptor beta chains follows, all from one sample in a study of human T cells and chemical hapten exposure. TCRdb recomputed calls from the RACE reads with MiXCR, one row per CDR3 protein. The sample carries more than 300,000 distinct CDR3 sequences, around 5% recorded once. Sequenced material: whole blood, taken in connection with sensitization to the hapten diphenylcyclopropenone (DPC). Receptor source: a woman aged 18-35 years with alopecia areata. Some clones in this sample may be carry-over from other donors' samples. The CDR3 runs from the conserved cysteine through the conserved F or W. D genes are given only for firm matches. Only part of the rows carry a size: once, few, many, or a class if the clone is expanded.

j_call	v_call	clone_size	d_call	cdr3_nt	cdr3_aa
TRBJ2-7	TRBV28	many	TRBD2	TGTGCCAGCAGCTTCCGACTAGCGCACTCCTACGAGCAGTACTTC	CASSFRLAHSYEQYF
TRBJ1-1	TRBV6-2/TRBV6-3	many	-	TGTGCCAGCAGCCCACAGACGGGGGAGAACACTGAAGCTTTCTTT	CASSPQTGENTEAFF
TRBJ2-3	TRBV4-2	-	-	TGTGCCAGCAGGAGCCCAGGGAAAGATACGCAGTATTTT	CASRSPGKDTQYF
TRBJ1-6	TRBV25-1	few	-	TGTGCCAGCAGTGAACTAGGGGGTCCCCTCCACTTT	CASSELGGPLHF
TRBJ1-6	TRBV10-3	few	-	TGTGCCATCAGTGAGTCTGGGGTCCCAAATTCACCCCTCCACTTT	CAISESGVPNSPLHF
TRBJ1-1	TRBV10-2	-	-	TGCGCCAGCAGAAACCGTAGGGGCGACACTGAAGCTTTCTTT	CASRNRRGDTEAFF
TRBJ2-7	TRBV28	-	-	TGTGCCAGCGCAGGGTACGGCTACGAGCAGTACTTC	CASAGYGYEQYF
TRBJ1-2	TRBV6-1	few	-	TGTGCCAGCTTCCCGGGGGTGGACTATGGCTACACCTTC	CASFPGVDYGYTF
TRBJ1-1	TRBV27	many	-	TGTGCCAGCAGCCCAATTACAATTCAGGGAGATGAAGCTTTCTTT	CASSPITIQGDEAFF
TRBJ1-2	TRBV11-2	many	-	TGTGCCAGCAGCTTAGTCGGAAGTATCAACACCTTC	CASSLVGSINTF
TRBJ1-1	TRBV7-9	-	-	TGTGGTTCAGGAGGTGACACTGAAGCTTTCTTT	CGSGGDTEAFF
TRBJ1-1	TRBV5-1	few	-	TGCGCCAGCAGCTTGGTACCCTCTCCGTCTGAAGCTTTCTTT	CASSLVPSPSEAFF
TRBJ1-1	TRBV18	few	TRBD1	TGTGCCAGTTCCGGACAGGGGAAGTCTGAAGCTTTCTTT	CASSGQGKSEAFF
TRBJ2-6	TRBV5-4	-	-	TGTGCCAGCAGACAGTTCTCTGGGGCCAACGTCCTGACTTTC	CASRQFSGANVLTF
TRBJ1-1	TRBV5-5	many	-	TGTGCCAGCAGCTCTTGGGGAGACACTGAAGCTTTCTTT	CASSSWGDTEAFF
TRBJ1-5	TRBV12-3/TRBV12-4	many	-	TGTGCCAGCAGTTCCCTTTCGCCCCAAGATCAGCCCCAGCATTTT	CASSSLSPQDQPQHF
TRBJ2-7	TRBV29-1	-	-	TGCAGCGTTGACACAGGGCAGACCTACGAGCAGTACTTC	CSVDTGQTYEQYF
TRBJ1-2	TRBV5-1	-	TRBD1	TGCGCCAGCAGCTTGCCGGGAGCATACGACAGGGAGAACTATGGCTACACCTTC	CASSLPGAYDRENYGYTF
TRBJ2-1	TRBV9	few	-	TGTGCCAGCAGCGTAGAGGGAATGGCCAATGAGCAGTTCTTC	CASSVEGMANEQFF
TRBJ1-1	TRBV20-1	few	TRBD1	TGCAGTGCAAGCGCGGGGGGGACAGCAAACACTGAAGCTTTCTTT	CSASAGGTANTEAFF
TRBJ2-7	TRBV6-2/TRBV6-3	few	-	TGTGCCAGCAGACCGGGGGATCCGGCCTACGAGCAGTACTTC	CASRPGDPAYEQYF
TRBJ1-2	TRBV6-4	many	-	TGTGCCAGCAGTGACTCGCTTTTGGGCGGCTACACCTTC	CASSDSLLGGYTF
TRBJ2-5	TRBV3-1	-	TRBD2	TGTGCCAGCAGCCGTCGACTAGCGGGGGGGCCAGAGACCCAGTACTTC	CASSRRLAGGPETQYF
TRBJ2-3	TRBV7-2	many	-	TGTGCCAGCAGCCCCGCCCCTTCCCGGCGGAGCACAGATACGCAGTATTTT	CASSPAPSRRSTDTQYF
TRBJ2-7	TRBV27	many	-	TGTGCCAGCGGCCCGGACGGATACTACGAGCAGTACTTC	CASGPDGYYEQYF
TRBJ2-3	TRBV5-1	many	TRBD2	TGCGCCAGCAGACAAGCGGGGACAGATACGCAGTATTTT	CASRQAGTDTQYF
TRBJ1-4	TRBV29-1	many	TRBD1	TGCAGCGTGAAGGGACAGGGACGTGAAAAACTGTTTTTT	CSVKGQGREKLFF
TRBJ2-1	TRBV6-5	few	TRBD2	TGTGCCAGCAGTTACTTCCTAGCGGATTACAATGAGCAGTTCTTC	CASSYFLADYNEQFF